A single sample is the source of the 21 T cell receptor beta chains below, sequenced in a study of T cell responses to AZD1222 COVID-19 vaccine. Data came from immunoSEQ multiplex PCR; TCRdb stores just in-frame clones and leaves some out. The sample consists of more than 140,000 clones, more than 85% of them appearing once. Sequences were derived from peripheral blood, sampled on day 0 of MenACWY control vaccination. Receptors originate from an adult in good health.

This clone has just one count. Here the CDR3 DNA reads TGTGCCAGCAGCCCTGGGACCGGGGAGACCCAGTACTTC. Translation: CASSPGTGETQYF. The chain joins TRBV27 to TRBJ2-5; possibly TRBD1 or TRBD2 for D (5 bases each). The CDR3 is 13 amino acids. In germline, CDR1 is MNHEY, CDR2 SMNVEV (reference sequence). V was trimmed by 6 bases and J by 5 bases, leaving 13 bases between them.

The chain carries TRBV11-2 and TRBJ1-2; D perhaps matches TRBD1 (6 bases). V lost 0 bases to trimming and J lost 5 bases, with 25 bases between them. CDR1 and CDR2 from the germline V gene are SGHAT and FQNNGV. The CDR3 extends over 19 amino acids. The CDR3 bases are TGTGCCAGCAGCTTAGATGTCGCATCGAGGAGGGGGGCGAATTATGGCTACACCTTC. This codes for CASSLDVASRRGANYGYTF.

The rearrangement uses TRBV6-1 and TRBJ2-1; TRBD2 might be the D (5 bases). The CDR3 is 14 amino acids. V was trimmed by 1 base and J by 7 bases, leaving 11 bases between them. Looked up from germline, CDR1 is MNHNS and CDR2 is SASEGT. CDR3 sequence reads: CASSEVWSGNEQFF. The CDR3 region has the DNA TGTGCCAGCAGTGAAGTCTGGTCGGGGAATGAGCAGTTCTTC.

The chain couples TRBV5-5 to TRBJ1-5; possibly TRBD1 for D (6 bases). V was cut by 0 bases and J by 2 bases, with 6 bases left in between. The V gene's germline CDR1 is SGHKS and CDR2 YYEKEE (reference sequence). The CDR3 loop spans 14 amino acids. CDR3 nucleotide sequence: TGTGCCAGCAGCTTGGGGACAGGCAATCAGCCCCAGCATTTT. Translation: CASSLGTGNQPQHF.

V and J are TRBV11-2 and TRBJ1-1; D ambiguous. Germline assignment: CDR1 SGHAT and CDR2 FQNNGV. V shed 1 base and J shed 2 bases, with 17 bases lying between them. The CDR3 is 17 residues long. The CDR3 sequence: CASSLVSSPRPNTEAFF. The CDR3, as DNA: TGTGCCAGCAGCTTAGTATCTTCCCCCCGCCCTAACACTGAAGCTTTCTTT. The variable domain in full, with the rest retrieved from reference TRBV11-2 and TRBJ1-1, is EAGVAQSPRYKIIEKRQSVAFWCNPISGHATLYWYQQILGQGPKLLIQFQNNGVVDDSQLPKDRFSAERLKGVDSTLKIQPAKLEDSAVYLCASSLVSSPRPNTEAFFGQGTRLTVV.

The V and J genes are TRBV19 and TRBJ2-5, with D possibly TRBD2 on 5 matching bases. The V and J ends lost 5 bases and 1 base respectively, with 11 bases between them. In germline, CDR1 is LNHDA, CDR2 SQIVND (reference sequence). There are 14 residues in the CDR3. This CDR3 is CASSPRTSQETQYF. For the CDR3, the DNA is TGTGCCAGTAGTCCGCGGACTTCCCAAGAGACCCAGTACTTC.

The rearrangement uses TRBV11-2 and TRBJ1-1; D may be TRBD1 (6 bases). Germline V gives CDR1 SGHAT, CDR2 FQNNGV. CDR3 length: 16 amino acids. Trimming removed 5 bases from V and 1 base from J, with 17 bases in between. The CDR3 spells CASSDRTGSWNTEAFF. The CDR3 DNA reads TGTGCCAGCAGCGACCGCACAGGGTCGTGGAACACTGAAGCTTTCTTT.

The chain has TRBV5-4 and TRBJ2-5; 14 nucleotides line up with TRBD2. The junction had 5 bases not matched to a gene; V was cut back by 3 bases and J by 7 bases. CDR3 size: 15 residues. Germline CDR1 SGHNT, CDR2 YYREEE (reference sequence). The CDR3 nucleotides read TGTGCCAGCAGCTCGACTAGCGGGGGGGCAGGGACCCAGTACTTC. This sequence encodes CASSSTSGGAGTQYF.

This sequence joins TRBV20-1 and TRBJ2-3; D assignment may be TRBD1 or TRBD2 (5 bases each). CDR1 is DFQATT, CDR2 SNEGSKA, per germline (reference sequence). The CDR3 is 11 residues long. V lost 6 bases, J lost 6 bases, and 10 bases lay in between. CDR3 bases: TGCAGTGCCGCTGGGACGGATACGCAGTATTTT. This codes for CSAAGTDTQYF.

The genes are TRBV9 and TRBJ1-2; D is uncertain. The CDR3 runs to 15 residues. With 3 bases removed from V and 4 bases from J, the gap between germline ends came to 16 bases. Germline assignment: CDR1 SGDLS and CDR2 YYNGEE. The CDR3 DNA reads TGTGCCAGCAGCGGCGCAGCTGCGACCCCCTATGGCTACACCTTC. It codes for CASSGAAATPYGYTF.

This clone was seen a few times. The rearrangement joins TRBV14 to TRBJ2-7; no firm D call. The CDR3 has 13 residues. CDR1 and CDR2 from the germline V gene are SGHDN and FVKESK. V lost 2 bases and J 0 bases, leaving 5 bases between the germline ends. The CDR3 here is CASSQSDSYEQYF. The DNA for the CDR3 is TGTGCCAGCAGCCAATCTGACTCCTACGAGCAGTACTTC.

The V and J genes are TRBV9 and TRBJ2-7; 7 nucleotides match TRBD2. V lost 4 bases, J lost 1 base, and 14 bases stayed unmatched. This CDR3 is 17 amino acids long. Germline V lookup: CDR1 SGDLS, CDR2 YYNGEE. The CDR3 loop reads CASSPTESGVRSYEQYF. The CDR3 coding sequence is TGTGCCAGCAGCCCAACGGAGAGCGGGGTCCGATCCTACGAGCAGTACTTC.

The chain employs TRBV6-2 or TRBV6-3 and TRBJ2-7, with D unclear. V was trimmed by 2 bases and J by 2 bases, leaving 10 bases between them. The CDR3 is made up of 14 amino acids. CDR1 and CDR2 (germline): MNHEY, SVGEGT. The CDR3 sequence: CASSYVGNPYEQYF. For the CDR3, the DNA is TGTGCCAGCAGTTACGTAGGGAATCCCTACGAGCAGTACTTC.

The chain links TRBV5-1 to TRBJ2-3; 9 bases fit TRBD2. The CDR3 totals 14 residues. Trimming at V came to 3 bases and at J to 6 bases, leaving 5 bases not matched to a gene. Germline V gene data show CDR1 as SGHRS and CDR2 as YFSETQ. In DNA, the CDR3 is TGCGCCAGCAGCTCAGCTAGCGGGGAGGATACGCAGTATTTT. Protein: CASSSASGEDTQYF.

The chain links TRBV6-1 to TRBJ1-1; 9 positions agree with TRBD1. V shed 2 bases and J 6 bases; nucleotides not matched to a gene: 4. This CDR3 comprises 14 residues. Germline-derived CDR1 and CDR2 are MNHNS and SASEGT. CDR3 nucleotides: TGTGCCAGCAGTGAAAGACAGGGGGGCGCTGAAGCTTTCTTT. This sequence encodes CASSERQGGAEAFF.

The chain has TRBV28 and TRBJ1-5; D is perhaps TRBD1 (6 bases). Germline V gives CDR1 MDHEN, CDR2 SYDVKM. V was clipped by 6 bases and J by 2 bases, with 20 bases between them. The CDR3 is 17 residues long. This chain's CDR3 is CASRPGGGEVGNQPQHF. In DNA, the CDR3 is TGTGCCAGCAGGCCCGGAGGGGGGGAGGTTGGCAATCAGCCCCAGCATTTT. Full variable domain (missing parts from reference TRBV28 and TRBJ1-5): DVKVTQSSRYLVKRTGEKVFLECVQDMDHENMFWYRQDPGLGLRLIYFSYDVKMKEKGDIPEGYSVSREKKERFSLILESASTNQTSMYLCASRPGGGEVGNQPQHFGDGTRLSIL.

The CDR3 sequence: CASSSSGSSYNEQFF. The CDR3 region has the DNA TGTGCCAGTAGTTCTAGCGGGAGCTCCTACAATGAGCAGTTCTTC. The gene calls are TRBV19 and TRBJ2-1; 10 nucleotides align to TRBD2. Germline assignment: CDR1 LNHDA and CDR2 SQIVND (reference sequence). V was clipped by 5 bases and J by 0 bases; unmatched bases: 1. The CDR3 covers 15 residues.

The gene calls are TRBV7-9 and TRBJ1-1; D is unresolved. The CDR3 is 16 residues long. Trimming pared 5 bases from V and 0 bases from J, leaving 16 bases between. CDR1 is SEHNR, CDR2 FQNEAQ, per germline (reference sequence). CDR3 protein: CASSPLDQGVNTEAFF. For the CDR3, the DNA is TGTGCCAGCAGCCCCCTGGACCAAGGAGTGAACACTGAAGCTTTCTTT.

The chain uses TRBV4-1 and TRBJ1-5; TRBD1 aligns across 9 bases. Germline CDR1 and CDR2: MGHRA and YSYEKL. The CDR3 contains 15 residues. Losses at the gene ends were 2 bases for V and 6 bases for J; bases not matched to a gene: 5. The CDR3 DNA is TGCGCCAGCAGCCAAACCGACAGGGGGGCTCAGCCCCAGCATTTT. Its translation: CASSQTDRGAQPQHF.

Regarding this clone: The sample carries other DNA sequences with the same CDR3. The chain carries TRBV5-6 and TRBJ2-3, with D tentatively TRBD1 or TRBD2 (5 bases each). Germline V gene data show CDR1 as SGHDT and CDR2 as YYEEEE. The CDR3 extends over 14 amino acids. Trimming took 1 base from V and 3 from J, leaving 9 bases between them. This chain's CDR3 is CASSLQGATDTQYF. In DNA form, the CDR3 reads TGTGCCAGCAGCTTGCAGGGAGCGACAGATACGCAGTATTTT. The entire variable domain, with the rest obtained from reference TRBV5-6 and TRBJ2-3, is as follows: DAGVTQSPTHLIKTRGQQVTLRCSPKSGHDTVSWYQQALGQGPQFIFQYYEEEERQRGNFPDRFSGHQFPNYSSELNVNALLLGDSALYLCASSLQGATDTQYFGPGTRLTVL.

This rearrangement joins TRBV5-1 to TRBJ1-4; D gene ambiguous. Germline CDR1 and CDR2: SGHRS and YFSETQ. There are 14 residues in the CDR3. V gave up 0 bases and J gave up 5 bases, with 8 bases separating them. CDR3 in DNA: TGCGCCAGCAGCTTGGGAGCGGAAAATGAAAAACTGTTTTTT. Translating it yields CASSLGAENEKLFF.